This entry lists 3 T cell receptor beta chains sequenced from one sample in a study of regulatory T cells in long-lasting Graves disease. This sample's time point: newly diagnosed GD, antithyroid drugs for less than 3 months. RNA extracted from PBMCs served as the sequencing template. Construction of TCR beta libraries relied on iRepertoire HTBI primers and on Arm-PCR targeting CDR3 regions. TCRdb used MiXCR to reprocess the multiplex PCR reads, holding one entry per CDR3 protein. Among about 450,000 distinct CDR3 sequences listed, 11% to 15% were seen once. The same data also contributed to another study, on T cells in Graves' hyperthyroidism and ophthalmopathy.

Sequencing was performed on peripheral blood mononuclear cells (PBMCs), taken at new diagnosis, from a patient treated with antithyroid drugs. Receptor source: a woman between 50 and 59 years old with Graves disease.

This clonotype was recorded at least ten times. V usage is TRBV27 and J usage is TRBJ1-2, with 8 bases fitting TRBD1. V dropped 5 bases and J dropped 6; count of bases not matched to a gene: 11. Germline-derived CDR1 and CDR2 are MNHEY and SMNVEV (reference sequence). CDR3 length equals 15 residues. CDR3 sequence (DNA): TGTGCCAGCAGTGGACCTTCAGGGGGCATGGATGGCTACACCTTC. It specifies CASSGPSGGMDGYTF.

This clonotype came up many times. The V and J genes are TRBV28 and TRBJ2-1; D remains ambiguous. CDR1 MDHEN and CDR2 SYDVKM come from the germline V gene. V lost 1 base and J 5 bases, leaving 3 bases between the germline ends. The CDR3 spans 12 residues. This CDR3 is CASSLSDNEQFF. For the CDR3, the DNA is TGTGCCAGCAGTTTATCGGACAATGAGCAGTTCTTC.

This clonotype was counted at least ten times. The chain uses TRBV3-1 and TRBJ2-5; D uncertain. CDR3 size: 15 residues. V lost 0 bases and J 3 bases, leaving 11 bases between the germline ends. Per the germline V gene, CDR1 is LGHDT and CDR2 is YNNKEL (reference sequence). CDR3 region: CASSQDSRPEETQYF. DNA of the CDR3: TGTGCCAGCAGCCAAGATTCCCGGCCAGAAGAGACCCAGTACTTC.